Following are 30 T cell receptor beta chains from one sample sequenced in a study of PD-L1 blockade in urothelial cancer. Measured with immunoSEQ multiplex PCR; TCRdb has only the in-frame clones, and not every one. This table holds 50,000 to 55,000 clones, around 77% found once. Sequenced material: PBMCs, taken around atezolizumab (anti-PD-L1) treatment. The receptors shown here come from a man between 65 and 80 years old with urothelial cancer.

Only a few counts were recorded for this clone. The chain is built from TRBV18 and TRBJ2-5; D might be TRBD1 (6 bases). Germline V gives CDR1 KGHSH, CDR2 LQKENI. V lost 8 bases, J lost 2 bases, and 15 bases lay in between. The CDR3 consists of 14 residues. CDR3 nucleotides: TGTGCCAGCAAGAAGACAGGTGATCAAGAGACCCAGTACTTC. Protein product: CASKKTGDQETQYF.

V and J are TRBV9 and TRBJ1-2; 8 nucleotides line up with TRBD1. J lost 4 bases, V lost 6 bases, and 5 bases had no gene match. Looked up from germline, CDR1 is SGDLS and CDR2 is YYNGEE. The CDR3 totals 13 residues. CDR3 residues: CASNSTGGYGYTF. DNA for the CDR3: TGTGCCAGCAACTCTACAGGGGGCTATGGCTACACCTTC.

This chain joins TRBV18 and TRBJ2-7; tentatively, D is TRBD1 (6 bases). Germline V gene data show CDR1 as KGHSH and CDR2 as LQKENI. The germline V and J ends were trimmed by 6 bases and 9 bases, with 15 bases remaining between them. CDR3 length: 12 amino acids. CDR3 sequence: CASSPGTGTQYF. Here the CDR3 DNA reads TGTGCCAGCTCTCCAGGTACAGGGACGCAGTACTTC.

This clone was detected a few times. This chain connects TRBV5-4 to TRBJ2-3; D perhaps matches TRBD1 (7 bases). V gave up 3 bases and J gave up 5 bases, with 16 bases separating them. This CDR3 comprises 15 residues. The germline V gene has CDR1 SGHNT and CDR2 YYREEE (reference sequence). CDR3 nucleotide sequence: TGTGCCAGCAGCTGGCCCCAGGGGGGCCAAGATACGCAGTATTTT. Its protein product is CASSWPQGGQDTQYF.

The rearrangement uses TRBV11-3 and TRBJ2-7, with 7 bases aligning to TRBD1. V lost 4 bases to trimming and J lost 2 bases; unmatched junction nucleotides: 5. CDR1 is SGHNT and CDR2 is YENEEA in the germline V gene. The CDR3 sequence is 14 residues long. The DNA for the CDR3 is TGTGCCAGCAGCTCCCCGGACAGGACCTACGAGCAGTACTTC. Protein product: CASSSPDRTYEQYF.

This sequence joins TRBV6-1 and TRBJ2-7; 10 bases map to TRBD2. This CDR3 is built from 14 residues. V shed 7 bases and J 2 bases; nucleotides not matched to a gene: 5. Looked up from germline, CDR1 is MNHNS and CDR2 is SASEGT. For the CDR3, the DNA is TGTGCCAGCATTAGGACTAGCGGAGCCTACGAGCAGTACTTC. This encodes CASIRTSGAYEQYF.

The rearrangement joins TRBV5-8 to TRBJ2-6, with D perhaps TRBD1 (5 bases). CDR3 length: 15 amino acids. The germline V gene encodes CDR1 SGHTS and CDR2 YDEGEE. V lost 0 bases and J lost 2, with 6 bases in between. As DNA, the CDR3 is TGTGCCAGCAGCTTGGAAGGGGCTGGGGCCAACGTCCTGACTTTC. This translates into CASSLEGAGANVLTF.

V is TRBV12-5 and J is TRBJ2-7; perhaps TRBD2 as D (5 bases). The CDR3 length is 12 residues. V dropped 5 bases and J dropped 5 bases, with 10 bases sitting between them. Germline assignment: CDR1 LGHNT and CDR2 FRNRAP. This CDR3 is CASGMEEDEQYF. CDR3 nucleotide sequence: TGTGCTAGTGGTATGGAGGAGGACGAGCAGTACTTC.

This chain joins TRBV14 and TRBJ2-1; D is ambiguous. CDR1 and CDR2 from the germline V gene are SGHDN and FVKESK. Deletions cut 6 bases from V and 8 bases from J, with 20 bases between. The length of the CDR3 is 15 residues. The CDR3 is CASSLLTNGGHEQFF. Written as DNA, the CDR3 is TGTGCCAGCAGTCTGTTGACAAACGGTGGCCATGAGCAGTTCTTC.

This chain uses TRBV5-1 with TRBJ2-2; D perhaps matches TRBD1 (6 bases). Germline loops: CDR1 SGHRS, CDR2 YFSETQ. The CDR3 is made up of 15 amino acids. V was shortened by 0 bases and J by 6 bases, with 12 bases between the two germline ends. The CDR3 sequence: CASSLEATGPGELFF. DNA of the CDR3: TGCGCCAGCAGCTTGGAGGCTACAGGGCCCGGGGAGCTGTTTTTT.

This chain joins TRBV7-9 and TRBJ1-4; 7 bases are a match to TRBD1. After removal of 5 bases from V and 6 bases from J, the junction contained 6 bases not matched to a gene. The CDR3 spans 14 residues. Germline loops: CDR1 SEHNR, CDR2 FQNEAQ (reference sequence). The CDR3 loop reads CASSLTGMDEKLFF. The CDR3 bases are TGTGCCAGCAGCCTGACAGGGATGGATGAAAAACTGTTTTTT.

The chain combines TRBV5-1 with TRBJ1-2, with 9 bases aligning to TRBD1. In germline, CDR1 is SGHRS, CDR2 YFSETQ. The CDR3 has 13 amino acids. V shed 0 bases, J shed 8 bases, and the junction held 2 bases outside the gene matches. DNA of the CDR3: TGCGCCAGCAGCTTGGCTACAGGGGGCGGCTACACCTTC. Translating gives CASSLATGGGYTF.

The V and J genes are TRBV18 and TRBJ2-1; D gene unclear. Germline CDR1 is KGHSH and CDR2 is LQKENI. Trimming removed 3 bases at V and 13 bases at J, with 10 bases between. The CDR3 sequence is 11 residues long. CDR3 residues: CASSPTGFQFF. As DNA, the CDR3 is TGTGCCAGCTCACCGACCGGGTTTCAGTTCTTC.

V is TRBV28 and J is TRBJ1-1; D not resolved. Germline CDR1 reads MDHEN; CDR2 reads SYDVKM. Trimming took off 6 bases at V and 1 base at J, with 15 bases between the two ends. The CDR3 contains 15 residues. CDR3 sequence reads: CASSPLAGGNTEAFF. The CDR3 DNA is TGTGCCAGCAGCCCGCTCGCCGGTGGGAACACTGAAGCTTTCTTT.

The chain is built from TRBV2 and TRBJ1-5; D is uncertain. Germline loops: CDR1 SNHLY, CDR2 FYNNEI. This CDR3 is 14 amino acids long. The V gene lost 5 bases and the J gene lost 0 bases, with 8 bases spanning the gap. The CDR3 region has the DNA TGTGCCAGCAGTCTGGGCAATAGCAATCAGCCCCAGCATTTT. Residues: CASSLGNSNQPQHF.

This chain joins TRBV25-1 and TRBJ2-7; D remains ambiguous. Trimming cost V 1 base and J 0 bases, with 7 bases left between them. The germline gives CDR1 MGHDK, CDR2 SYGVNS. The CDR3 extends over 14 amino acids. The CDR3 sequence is CASSESGISYEQYF. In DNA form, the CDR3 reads TGTGCCAGCAGTGAATCGGGTATCTCCTACGAGCAGTACTTC.

Here the CDR3 DNA reads TGTGCCAGCGAGGGACAGGGGGGCACTGAAGCTTTCTTT. It specifies CASEGQGGTEAFF. The J gene is TRBJ1-1, the V gene TRBV6-6, with 11 bases fitting TRBD1. CDR3 length: 13 amino acids. Germline V gene data show CDR1 as MNHNY and CDR2 as SVGAGI (reference sequence). V dropped 8 bases and J dropped 4; count of bases not matched to a gene: 3.

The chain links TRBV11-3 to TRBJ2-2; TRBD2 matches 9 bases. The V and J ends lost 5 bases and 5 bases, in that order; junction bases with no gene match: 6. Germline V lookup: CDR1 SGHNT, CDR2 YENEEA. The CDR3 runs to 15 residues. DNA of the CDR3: TGTGCCAGCAGCAATAGCGGGAGTCGTACCGGGGAGCTGTTTTTT. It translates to CASSNSGSRTGELFF. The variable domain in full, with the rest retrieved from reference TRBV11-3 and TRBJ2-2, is EAGVVQSPRYKIIEKKQPVAFWCNPISGHNTLYWYLQNLGQGPELLIRYENEEAVDDSQLPKDRFSAERLKGVDSTLKIQPAELGDSAVYLCASSNSGSRTGELFFGEGSRLTVL.

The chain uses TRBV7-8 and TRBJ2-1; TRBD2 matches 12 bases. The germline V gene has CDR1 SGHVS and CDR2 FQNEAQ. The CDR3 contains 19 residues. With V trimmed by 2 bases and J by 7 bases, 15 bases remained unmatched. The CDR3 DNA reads TGTGCCAGCAGCTTATTTCCCCGGACTAGCGGGATTCTGAGAAATGAGCAGTTCTTC. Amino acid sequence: CASSLFPRTSGILRNEQFF. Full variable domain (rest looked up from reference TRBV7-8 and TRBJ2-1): GAGVSQSPRYKVAKRGQDVALRCDPISGHVSLFWYQQALGQGPEFLTYFQNEAQLDKSGLPSDRFFAERPEGSVSTLKIQRTQQEDSAVYLCASSLFPRTSGILRNEQFFGPGTRLTVL.

CDR3 DNA sequence: TGCGCCAGCAGGGCGGGGGGCCTCTCCTACGAGCAGTACTTC. Protein sequence: CASRAGGLSYEQYF. J is TRBJ2-7 and V is TRBV5-1; 8 bases map to TRBD2. Trimming took 5 bases from V and 0 from J; bases not matched to a gene: 4. CDR1 is SGHRS and CDR2 is YFSETQ in the germline V gene. The CDR3 is made up of 14 amino acids.

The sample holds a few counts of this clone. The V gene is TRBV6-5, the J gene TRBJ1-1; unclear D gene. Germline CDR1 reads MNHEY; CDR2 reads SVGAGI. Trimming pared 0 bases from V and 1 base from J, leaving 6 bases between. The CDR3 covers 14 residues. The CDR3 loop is CASSYSPGNTEAFF. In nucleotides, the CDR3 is TGTGCCAGCAGTTACTCGCCAGGGAACACTGAAGCTTTCTTT.

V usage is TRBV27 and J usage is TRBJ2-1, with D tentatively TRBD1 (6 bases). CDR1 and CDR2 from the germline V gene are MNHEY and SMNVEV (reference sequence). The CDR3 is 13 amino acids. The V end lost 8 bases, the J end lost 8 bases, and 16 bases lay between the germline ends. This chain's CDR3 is CASRRSGGDEQFF. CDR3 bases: TGTGCCAGCCGGCGTAGTGGGGGCGATGAGCAGTTCTTC.

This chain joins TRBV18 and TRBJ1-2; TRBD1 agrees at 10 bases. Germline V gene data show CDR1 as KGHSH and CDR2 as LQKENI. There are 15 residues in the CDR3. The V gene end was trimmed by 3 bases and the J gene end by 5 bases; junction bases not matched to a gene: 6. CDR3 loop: CASSPSPGQGYGYTF. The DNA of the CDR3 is TGTGCCAGCTCACCTTCCCCGGGACAGGGGTATGGCTACACCTTC.

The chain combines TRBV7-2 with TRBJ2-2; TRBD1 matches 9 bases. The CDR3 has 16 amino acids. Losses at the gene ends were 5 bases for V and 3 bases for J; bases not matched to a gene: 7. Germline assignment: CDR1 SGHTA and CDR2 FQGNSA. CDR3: CASSHSGTGYTGELFF. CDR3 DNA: TGTGCCAGCAGCCATTCGGGGACAGGGTACACCGGGGAGCTGTTTTTT.

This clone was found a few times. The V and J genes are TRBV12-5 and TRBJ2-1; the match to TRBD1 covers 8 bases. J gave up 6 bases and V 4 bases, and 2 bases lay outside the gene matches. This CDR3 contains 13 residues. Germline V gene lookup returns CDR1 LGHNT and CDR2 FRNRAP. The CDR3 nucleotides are TGTGCTAGTGGTTCTGGACAGGGCAATGAGCAGTTCTTC. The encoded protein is CASGSGQGNEQFF.

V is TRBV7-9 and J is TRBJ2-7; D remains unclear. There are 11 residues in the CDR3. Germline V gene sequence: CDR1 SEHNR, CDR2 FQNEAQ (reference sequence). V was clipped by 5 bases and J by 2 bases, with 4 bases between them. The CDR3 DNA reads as TGTGCCAGCAGCCCCGCCTACGAGCAGTACTTC. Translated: CASSPAYEQYF.

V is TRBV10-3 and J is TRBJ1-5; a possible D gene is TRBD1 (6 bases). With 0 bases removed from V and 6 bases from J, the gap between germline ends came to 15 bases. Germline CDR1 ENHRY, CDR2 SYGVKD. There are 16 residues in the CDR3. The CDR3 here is CAISESGGAGAQPQHF. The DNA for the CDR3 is TGTGCCATCAGTGAGTCGGGGGGGGCAGGGGCTCAGCCCCAGCATTTT.

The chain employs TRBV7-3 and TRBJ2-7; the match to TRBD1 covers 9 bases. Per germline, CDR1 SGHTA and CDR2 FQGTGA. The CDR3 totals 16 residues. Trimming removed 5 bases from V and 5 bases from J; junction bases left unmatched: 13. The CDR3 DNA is TGTGCCAGCAGCCCTTCCGCGGACAGGGGATCCCACGAGCAGTACTTC. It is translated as CASSPSADRGSHEQYF. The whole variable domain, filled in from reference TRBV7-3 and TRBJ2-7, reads GAGVSQTPSNKVTEKGKYVELRCDPISGHTALYWYRQSLGQGPEFLIYFQGTGAADDSGLPNDRFFAVRPEGSVSTLKIQRTERGDSAVYLCASSPSADRGSHEQYFGPGTRLTVT.

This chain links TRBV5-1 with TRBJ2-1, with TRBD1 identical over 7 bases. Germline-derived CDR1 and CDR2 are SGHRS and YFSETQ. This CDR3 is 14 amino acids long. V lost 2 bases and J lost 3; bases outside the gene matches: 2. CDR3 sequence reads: CASSFRDSYNEQFF. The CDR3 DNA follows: TGCGCCAGCAGCTTCAGGGACAGCTACAATGAGCAGTTCTTC.

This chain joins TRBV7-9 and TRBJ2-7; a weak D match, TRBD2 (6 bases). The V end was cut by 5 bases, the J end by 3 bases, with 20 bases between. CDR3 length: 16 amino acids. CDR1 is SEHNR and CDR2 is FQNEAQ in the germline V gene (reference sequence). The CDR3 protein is CASSPPPTGTFYEQYF. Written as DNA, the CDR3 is TGTGCCAGCAGCCCACCGCCCACCGGGACTTTCTACGAGCAGTACTTC.